Following are 7 T cell receptor beta chains from one sample sequenced in a study of T cells in Graves' hyperthyroidism and ophthalmopathy. Researchers amplified the TCR beta CDR3 regions from RNA transcripts. The HTBI primer set was used in a first-round RT-PCR of the TCR CDR3. TCRdb processed the multiplex PCR reads anew with MiXCR; each CDR3 protein has one entry. The table records roughly 380,000 distinct CDR3 sequences, 14% of them present only once. Sequencing input: blood. The source is a woman aged 60-70 years with Graves' hyperthyroidism.

This clonotype was seen more than once but under ten times. V gene TRBV28 combines with J gene TRBJ1-3; D is unclear. CDR3 length equals 15 residues. CDR1 and CDR2 (germline): MDHEN, SYDVKM. Trimming took off 7 bases at V and 2 bases at J, with 15 bases between the two ends. In nucleotides, the CDR3 is TGTGCCAGCATCCCCGGGGAGCGAGCTGGAAACACCATATATTTT. Its protein product is CASIPGERAGNTIYF.

This clonotype showed up many times. The J gene is TRBJ2-5, the V gene TRBV4-2; the match to TRBD2 covers 10 bases. Germline lookup yields CDR1 LGHNA and CDR2 YNFKEQ. V was clipped by 1 base and J by 5 bases; unmatched bases: 7. The CDR3 totals 16 residues. CDR3 coding DNA: TGTGCCAGCAGCCAAGTCCTAGCGGGAGTAGAGGAGACCCAGTACTTC. Its translation is CASSQVLAGVEETQYF.

This clonotype appeared a few times. V is TRBV5-1 and J is TRBJ2-2; D possibly corresponds to TRBD1 (6 bases). Germline loops: CDR1 SGHRS, CDR2 YFSETQ. CDR3 length: 14 residues. The V end lost 5 bases, the J end lost 3 bases, and 11 bases lay between the germline ends. DNA for the CDR3: TGCGCCAGCAGATCACAGGGACACACCGGGGAGCTGTTTTTT. Encoded protein: CASRSQGHTGELFF.

The V gene is TRBV9, the J gene TRBJ1-1; perhaps TRBD1 as D (5 bases). V lost 3 bases and J lost 11, with 23 bases in between. Germline V gives CDR1 SGDLS, CDR2 YYNGEE. The CDR3 consists of 15 residues. The CDR3 region is CASSDSGTAGQRAFF. CDR3 DNA sequence: TGTGCCAGCAGCGACTCCGGGACCGCAGGCCAAAGGGCTTTCTTT.

The genes are TRBV5-1 and TRBJ2-7; 9 bases match TRBD1. Germline CDR1 SGHRS, CDR2 YFSETQ. The junction had 3 bases not matched to a gene; V was cut back by 8 bases and J by 3 bases. The CDR3 has 12 residues. CDR3 bases: TGCGCCAGTGGGACAGGGAACTACGAGCAGTACTTC. Protein sequence: CASGTGNYEQYF.

This clonotype was observed a few times. The chain employs TRBV29-1 and TRBJ2-7, with D perhaps given as TRBD1 or TRBD2 (5 bases each). V shed 6 bases and J shed 7 bases, with 16 bases lying between them. Germline V gene lookup returns CDR1 SQVTM and CDR2 ANQGSEA. This CDR3 contains 12 residues. CDR3 amino acids: CSVGELWGEQYF. The CDR3 DNA sequence: TGCAGCGTGGGGGAGCTATGGGGGGAGCAGTACTTC.

The rearrangement joins TRBV6-1 to TRBJ2-1; D perhaps matches TRBD2 (5 bases). CDR1 MNHNS and CDR2 SASEGT come from the germline V gene. Trimming took 5 bases from V and 8 from J, leaving 10 bases between them. The CDR3 consists of 12 residues. CDR3 sequence (DNA): TGTGCCAGCAGTCCGCGGCGGGATGAGCAGTTCTTC. Its protein is CASSPRRDEQFF.